Each of the 30 T cell receptor beta chains below was sequenced from the same sample in a study of T cell responses to AZD1222 COVID-19 vaccine. Assay: immunoSEQ multiplex PCR; the TCRdb copy retains only in-frame clones and omits some. The top ten clones hold less than 6.5% of a sample with approximately 150,000 clones, about nine tenths of them seen once. The material was peripheral blood, obtained 28 days after the second AZD1222 dose. These receptors came from an adult who received the AZD1222 COVID-19 vaccine.

The chain joins TRBV23-1 to TRBJ2-1; D is unresolved. TRBV23-1 is assigned to the ORF class and has an uncertain function. The CDR3 has 16 residues. V gave up 3 bases and J gave up 4 bases, with 16 bases separating them. The CDR3 region has the DNA TGCGCCAGCAGTCATTCCCCCCCTTTTAGGTACAATGAGCAGTTCTTC. Its translation is CASSHSPPFRYNEQFF.

The chain has TRBV2 and TRBJ1-4, with D possibly being TRBD1 (6 bases). The germline gives CDR1 SNHLY, CDR2 FYNNEI. This CDR3 contains 14 residues. V lost 8 bases and J 3 bases, leaving 13 bases between the germline ends. CDR3 in amino acids: CASLQGIANEKLFF. The DNA for the CDR3 is TGTGCCAGCTTACAGGGTATAGCTAATGAAAAACTGTTTTTT.

The V gene is TRBV19, the J gene TRBJ1-5; D unclear. V was clipped by 0 bases and J by 2 bases, with 14 bases between them. The CDR3 is 17 residues long. CDR1 and CDR2 (germline): LNHDA, SQIVND (reference sequence). In nucleotides, the CDR3 is TGTGCCAGTAGTATAGATATTTCCGGAACTCGCAATCAGCCCCAGCATTTT. Its translation: CASSIDISGTRNQPQHF.

This rearrangement joins TRBV3-1 (or the pseudogene TRBV3-2) to TRBJ1-1; maybe TRBD1 (5 bases). This CDR3 is 15 amino acids long. Germline values: CDR1 LGHDT, CDR2 YNNKEL (reference sequence). Trimming took 4 bases from V and 1 from J, leaving 13 bases between them. CDR3 amino acids: CASSLRAGGNTEAFF. The CDR3, as DNA: TGTGCCAGCAGCCTTAGAGCGGGGGGGAACACTGAAGCTTTCTTT.

This chain joins TRBV5-1 and TRBJ2-3, with 9 bases matching TRBD1. V was clipped by 5 bases and J by 0 bases; unmatched bases: 7. This CDR3 region has 16 residues. Germline V gene lookup returns CDR1 SGHRS and CDR2 YFSETQ. The CDR3 region has the DNA TGCGCCAGCAGGCCTGGGGGACAGGGCAGCACAGATACGCAGTATTTT. This translates into CASRPGGQGSTDTQYF.

The V gene is TRBV3-1 (or the pseudogene TRBV3-2), the J gene TRBJ2-5; D possibly matches TRBD1 or TRBD2 (5 bases each). This CDR3 comprises 14 residues. V was pared by 10 bases and J by 6 bases, with 21 bases between. Looked up from germline, CDR1 is LGHDT and CDR2 is YNNKEL (reference sequence). The CDR3 sequence: CATSRDPQGKTQYF. CDR3 nucleotides: TGTGCCACCAGTCGGGACCCCCAGGGCAAGACCCAGTACTTC.

The CDR3 DNA follows: TGTGCCAGCAGTTTCCACAGGGCGTCTGGAAACACCATATATTTT. As protein: CASSFHRASGNTIYF. The rearrangement joins TRBV28 to TRBJ1-3; tentatively, D is TRBD1 (6 bases). The germline V gene has CDR1 MDHEN and CDR2 SYDVKM. Deletions cut 3 bases from V and 1 base from J, with 10 bases between. The CDR3 has 15 residues.

The chain has TRBV18 and TRBJ1-5; D gene unclear. From germline, CDR1 is KGHSH and CDR2 LQKENI. Trimming stripped 2 bases from V and 6 bases from J, with 8 bases between. This CDR3 spans 13 amino acids. In DNA form, the CDR3 reads TGTGCCAGCTCACCAGAGGGCGGTCAGCCCCAGCATTTT. It codes for CASSPEGGQPQHF. Full variable domain (remainder filled in from reference TRBV18 and TRBJ1-5): NAGVMQNPRHLVRRRGQEARLRCSPMKGHSHVYWYRQLPEEGLKFMVYLQKENIIDESGMPKERFSAEFPKEGPSILRIQQVVRGDSAAYFCASSPEGGQPQHFGDGTRLSIL.

The chain employs TRBV20-1 and TRBJ1-3; D perhaps matches TRBD1 (6 bases). Trimming left V 4 bases short and J 3 bases short, with 13 bases between. Germline V gene lookup returns CDR1 DFQATT and CDR2 SNEGSKA (reference sequence). The length of the CDR3 is 14 residues. The DNA of the CDR3 is TGCAGTGCTATTGACAGGATTAGTGGAAACACCATATATTTT. Encoded protein: CSAIDRISGNTIYF.

Note on this clone: The junction differs from germline at one of its ends, possibly a read error. V and J are TRBV7-6 and TRBJ1-6, with D possibly matching TRBD1 (5 bases). The CDR3 totals 17 residues. Germline CDR1 SGHVS, CDR2 FNYEAQ. This CDR3 is CTSSAEGGANYNSPLHF. The DNA of the CDR3 is TGTACCAGCAGCGCGGAGGGAGGGGCGAACTATAATTCACCCCTCCACTTT.

The chain carries TRBV3-1 (or the pseudogene TRBV3-2) and TRBJ1-2; D gene uncertain. The V end was cut by 4 bases, the J end by 0 bases, with 12 bases between. Looked up from germline, CDR1 is LGHDT and CDR2 is YNNKEL (reference sequence). The CDR3 is 15 amino acids. The CDR3 loop reads CASSPTISANYGYTF. In nucleotides, the CDR3 is TGTGCCAGCAGCCCGACGATTTCGGCTAACTATGGCTACACCTTC.

The rearrangement joins TRBV9 to TRBJ2-4, with 9 bases fitting TRBD1. The length of the CDR3 is 16 residues. CDR1 and CDR2 from the germline V gene are SGDLS and YYNGEE. V dropped 3 bases and J dropped 3; count of bases not matched to a gene: 7. The CDR3: CASSGAGTGSKNIQYF. In nucleotides, the CDR3 is TGTGCCAGCAGCGGAGCCGGGACAGGGAGCAAAAACATTCAGTACTTC.

The chain links TRBV11-2 to TRBJ2-5, with unresolved D. CDR1 is SGHAT and CDR2 is FQNNGV in the germline V gene. The CDR3 is made up of 14 amino acids. Trimming removed 1 base from V and 0 bases from J, with 6 bases in between. The CDR3 loop is CASSLAPYQETQYF. Here the CDR3 DNA reads TGTGCCAGCAGCTTAGCGCCGTACCAAGAGACCCAGTACTTC.

V gene TRBV28 combines with J gene TRBJ2-1; 9 nucleotides match TRBD1. The CDR3 covers 14 residues. Germline trimming cut 3 bases from V and 5 bases from J; bases unmatched to any gene: 2. The germline V gene encodes CDR1 MDHEN and CDR2 SYDVKM. The CDR3 here is CASSFTGGHNEQFF. The CDR3 DNA sequence: TGTGCCAGCAGTTTCACAGGGGGCCACAATGAGCAGTTCTTC.

The sample holds one count of this clone. The chain recombines TRBV9 with TRBJ2-1; no clear D gene. Trimming took 0 bases from V and 6 from J, leaving 7 bases between them. The CDR3 length is 13 residues. Germline CDR1 reads SGDLS; CDR2 reads YYNGEE. The CDR3 is CASSVARSNEQFF. The CDR3 DNA reads TGTGCCAGCAGCGTAGCACGGAGCAATGAGCAGTTCTTC.

The gene calls are TRBV7-9 and TRBJ2-7; possible D gene TRBD1, 5 bases. CDR3 length: 14 residues. V gave up 3 bases and J gave up 5 bases, with 14 bases separating them. Per the germline V gene, CDR1 is SEHNR and CDR2 is FQNEAQ (reference sequence). In DNA form, the CDR3 reads TGTGCCAGCAGCTTCCAGGGCCTAAAGGACGAGCAGTACTTC. It is translated as CASSFQGLKDEQYF. The full variable domain, in which reference TRBV7-9 and TRBJ2-7 provide the parts outside the CDR3, is DTGVSQNPRHKITKRGQNVTFRCDPISEHNRLYWYRQTLGQGPEFLTYFQNEAQLEKSRLLSDRFSAERPKGSFSTLEIQRTEQGDSAMYLCASSFQGLKDEQYFGPGTRLTVT.

CDR3 DNA sequence: TGTGCCAGCAAAAACTCAGGGAGGGCCGGGGAGCAGTACTTC. Translating it yields CASKNSGRAGEQYF. The gene calls are TRBV28 and TRBJ2-7, with 7 bases matching TRBD2. CDR1 and CDR2 from the germline V gene are MDHEN and SYDVKM. J lost 7 bases, V lost 7 bases, and 13 bases had no gene match. The CDR3 has 14 amino acids.

The chain links TRBV23-1 to TRBJ2-7; tentatively, D is TRBD2 (6 bases). TRBV23-1 is recorded as an ORF, its role being uncertain. Trimming took off 8 bases at V and 7 bases at J, with 21 bases between the two ends. This CDR3 spans 14 amino acids. The CDR3 DNA follows: TGCGCCAGCCCTACCGGACGGGCAGGGAGGGAGCAGTACTTC. It codes for CASPTGRAGREQYF.

V is TRBV12-5 and J is TRBJ1-4; TRBD1 might be the D (6 bases). CDR3 length equals 14 residues. Germline V lookup: CDR1 LGHNT, CDR2 FRNRAP. Trimming pared 10 bases from V and 8 bases from J, leaving 20 bases between. Written as DNA, the CDR3 is TGTGCTAACTACTTAGGGGGATGTAAGGAAAAACTGTTTTTT. It encodes CANYLGGCKEKLFF.

The chain carries TRBV5-1 and TRBJ2-5; 9 nucleotides line up with TRBD1. After removal of 4 bases from V and 5 bases from J, the junction contained 15 bases not matched to a gene. The CDR3 covers 17 residues. CDR1 is SGHRS, CDR2 YFSETQ, per germline. This CDR3 is CASSPGGTGLNFETQYF. CDR3 nucleotide sequence: TGCGCCAGCAGCCCGGGCGGGACAGGGCTCAATTTTGAGACCCAGTACTTC.

The V call is TRBV5-1, the J call TRBJ2-3; TRBD1 agrees at 7 bases. Germline trimming cut 5 bases from V and 2 bases from J; bases unmatched to any gene: 8. The germline gives CDR1 SGHRS, CDR2 YFSETQ. This CDR3 spans 15 amino acids. CDR3: CASRSQGIFTDTQYF. The CDR3 DNA sequence: TGCGCCAGCAGGTCACAGGGGATCTTCACAGATACGCAGTATTTT.

The V call is TRBV7-2, the J call TRBJ1-2, with 8 bases fitting TRBD1. J lost 0 bases, V lost 5 bases, and 8 bases had no gene match. The CDR3 runs to 16 residues. CDR1 and CDR2 (germline): SGHTA, FQGNSA. CDR3 sequence (DNA): TGTGCCAGCAGCCCGTCGGGACAGGAATCTAACTATGGCTACACCTTC. This sequence encodes CASSPSGQESNYGYTF.

The J gene is TRBJ1-5, the V gene TRBV24-1; D not certain. The V end was cut by 4 bases, the J end by 0 bases, with 9 bases between. This CDR3 has 15 residues. Germline CDR1 is KGHDR and CDR2 is SFDVKD. CDR3 coding DNA: TGTGCCACCAGTGAAGGAACTTATAGCAATCAGCCCCAGCATTTT. Encoded protein: CATSEGTYSNQPQHF.

The chain employs TRBV5-1 and TRBJ2-6; D ambiguous. The CDR3 has 16 residues. The germline V gene has CDR1 SGHRS and CDR2 YFSETQ. Deletions cut 4 bases from V and 0 bases from J, with 11 bases between. CDR3 in DNA: TGCGCCAGCAGCGCGACCTACAGCTCTGGGGCCAACGTCCTGACTTTC. Translating gives CASSATYSSGANVLTF.

The chain recombines TRBV7-9 with TRBJ1-3; TRBD1 is a possible D gene (5 bases). The CDR3 sequence is 14 residues long. V gave up 1 base and J gave up 7 bases, with 11 bases separating them. The germline CDR1 and CDR2 sequences are SEHNR and FQNEAQ (reference sequence). The CDR3 nucleotides read TGTGCCAGCAGCTTAGAGGCAGGGCCGAACACCATATATTTT. It translates to CASSLEAGPNTIYF.

This sequence joins TRBV5-6 and TRBJ1-3; a possible D gene is TRBD1 (6 bases). CDR3 length: 14 residues. The germline V gene has CDR1 SGHDT and CDR2 YYEEEE. Trimming shortened V by 3 bases and J by 0 bases, and 7 bases separated the two germline ends. Here the CDR3 DNA reads TGTGCCAGCAGCTCGGGGGCCTCTGGAAACACCATATATTTT. Residues: CASSSGASGNTIYF.

This clone was observed a single time. The genes are TRBV4-1 and TRBJ2-3; the D gene is possibly TRBD2 (6 bases). Trimming took off 1 base at V and 3 bases at J, with 20 bases between the two ends. The CDR3 has 18 residues. Looked up from germline, CDR1 is MGHRA and CDR2 is YSYEKL. For the CDR3, the DNA is TGCGCCAGCAGCCAAGGGAAATGGCTAGCGCTGGGGACAGATACGCAGTATTTT. This gives the protein CASSQGKWLALGTDTQYF.

V and J are TRBV5-1 and TRBJ1-6; D is perhaps TRBD1 (5 bases). The V gene lost 4 bases and the J gene lost 0 bases, with 11 bases spanning the gap. The CDR3 is 16 amino acids. Germline-derived CDR1 and CDR2 are SGHRS and YFSETQ. The CDR3 region has the DNA TGCGCCAGCAGCATAGACAGAAGCTCCTATAATTCACCCCTCCACTTT. This sequence encodes CASSIDRSSYNSPLHF.

The rearrangement links TRBV4-1 to TRBJ1-2, with 9 nucleotides matching TRBD1. The trim removed 4 bases at V and 9 bases at J, leaving 15 bases unmatched. This CDR3 has 16 amino acids. Germline loops: CDR1 MGHRA, CDR2 YSYEKL. As DNA, the CDR3 is TGCGCCAGCAGCCGGATTTACGCGGGACAGGGTCTGCGCTACACCTTC. It encodes CASSRIYAGQGLRYTF.

The count of this clone is one. This chain links TRBV18 with TRBJ1-1; D is unclear. V lost 2 bases and J 1 base, leaving 8 bases between the germline ends. The CDR3 loop spans 14 amino acids. Germline CDR1 KGHSH, CDR2 LQKENI. In DNA, the CDR3 is TGTGCCAGCTCACCATTCTCTGAGAACACTGAAGCTTTCTTT. The encoded protein is CASSPFSENTEAFF.